Following are 9 T cell receptor beta chains from one sample sequenced in a study of patients and donors after allogeneic stem cell transplantation (dated by TCRdb to 2020 to 2022). Library generation was performed with RT-PCR. Sequencing instrument: NextSeq 550. In TCRdb, the public reads were trimmed at Q25 with fastp and aligned with MiXCR, with productive beta chains retained. Rows matching on CDR3 protein sequence are summarized as one entry with the most common DNA and genes. For this sample the table gives about 8,300 distinct CDR3 sequences, of which under 14% were detected only once. The ten largest make up 50% to 65% of the sample. Sequences were obtained from blood, either unsorted or a sorted T cell fraction (not recorded which). These receptors came from a human donor who was either an allogeneic HSCT recipient or a stem cell or donor lymphocyte infusion donor (not recorded which). It is not recorded whose cells these are; they may come from a transplant donor.

This clonotype was counted ten times or more. The CDR3 loop reads CSARAQVNTEAFF. CDR3 coding DNA: TGCAGTGCTAGAGCCCAGGTGAACACTGAAGCTTTCTTT. V gene TRBV20-1 combines with J gene TRBJ1-1, with D hard to call. This CDR3 is built from 13 residues. Germline-derived CDR1 and CDR2 are DFQATT and SNEGSKA (reference sequence). The germline V and J ends were trimmed by 1 base and 0 bases, with 6 bases remaining between them.

This clonotype qualifies as medium-sized. The gene calls are TRBV7-2 and TRBJ2-1, with no clear D. CDR1 and CDR2 (germline): SGHTA, FQGNSA. CDR3 length: 14 residues. Trimming removed 4 bases from V and 8 bases from J, with 15 bases in between. CDR3 DNA: TGTGCCAGCAGCTCCCAACCCGCAAATTATGAGCAGTTCTTC. This translates into CASSSQPANYEQFF.

Worth noting for this clonotype: No conserved phenylalanine or tryptophan ends this CDR3, so it is likely a read error. The rearrangement joins TRBV18 to TRBJ1-3; maybe TRBD1 (5 bases). The germline V gene has CDR1 KGHSH and CDR2 LQKENI. The V end was cut by 2 bases, the J end by 0 bases, with 17 bases between. The CDR3 is made up of 18 amino acids. CDR3 amino acids: CASSPVSAGTRSGNTIYL. CDR3 sequence (DNA): TGTGCCAGCTCACCAGTATCAGCAGGGACCCGCTCTGGAAACACCATATATTTG.

This clonotype occurred many times. V is TRBV20-1 and J is TRBJ1-5; TRBD1 aligns across 7 bases. Per the germline V gene, CDR1 is DFQATT and CDR2 is SNEGSKA (reference sequence). The CDR3 extends over 13 amino acids. V lost 3 bases and J lost 3; bases outside the gene matches: 2. The CDR3 spells CSARGQLNQPQHF. CDR3 sequence (DNA): TGCAGTGCTAGGGGACAGCTCAATCAGCCCCAGCATTTT.

In this sample, this clonotype turned up many times. V and J are TRBV6-2 or TRBV6-3 and TRBJ2-4, with 10 positions matching TRBD2. This CDR3 is built from 15 residues. Germline V gene sequence: CDR1 MNHEY, CDR2 SVGEGT. Losses at the gene ends were 5 bases for V and 7 bases for J; bases not matched to a gene: 8. The CDR3 DNA reads as TGTGCCAGCAGTCGCAGCGGGGGGGCCTTGAACATTCAGTACTTC. Its protein is CASSRSGGALNIQYF.

This chain connects TRBV6-5 to TRBJ1-4; D may be TRBD1 (5 bases). Germline assignment: CDR1 MNHEY and CDR2 SVGAGI. Trimming stripped 5 bases from V and 0 bases from J, with 13 bases between. This CDR3 is built from 16 residues. The CDR3 coding sequence is TGTGCCAGCAGTCCTACCCGGACAACAACTAATGAAAAACTGTTTTTT. Translating gives CASSPTRTTTNEKLFF.

The chain uses TRBV5-1 and TRBJ2-1, with TRBD1 matching over 7 bases. With 4 bases clipped from V and 3 bases from J, the junction kept 7 bases outside the gene matches. The CDR3 is 15 amino acids. Germline values: CDR1 SGHRS, CDR2 YFSETQ. The CDR3 region is CASSVNRDSYNEQFF. The CDR3 bases are TGCGCCAGCAGCGTTAACCGGGACAGCTACAATGAGCAGTTCTTC.

The chain recombines TRBV5-1 with TRBJ1-5; D not resolved. Germline CDR1 and CDR2: SGHRS and YFSETQ. V was shortened by 4 bases and J by 3 bases, with 8 bases between the two germline ends. The length of the CDR3 is 13 residues. The CDR3 nucleotides read TGCGCCAGCAGCCCCGGATTCAATCAGCCCCAGCATTTT. Its translation is CASSPGFNQPQHF.

The chain is built from TRBV18 and TRBJ2-3; 12 bases are shared with TRBD2. Germline V gene lookup returns CDR1 KGHSH and CDR2 LQKENI. V dropped 3 bases and J dropped 4; count of bases not matched to a gene: 2. This CDR3 is 15 amino acids long. In DNA form, the CDR3 reads TGTGCCAGCTCACCGACTAGCGGGGGTGCAGATACGCAGTATTTT. Its translation is CASSPTSGGADTQYF.